The 12 T cell receptor beta chains reported below all come from one sample, sequenced in a study of beta chain features in type 1 diabetes. Isolated RNA was reverse transcribed in full, so expressed TCRB transcripts were sequenced. Sequencing used immunoSEQ multiplex PCR; TCRdb keeps in-frame clones, though not all of them. The table includes fewer than 650,000 clones, 15% to 17% detected once. The sample comprised naive CD4+ T cells from blood. Receptors were obtained from a man between 18 and 29 years old in good health.

This sequence joins TRBV21-1 and TRBJ2-7; TRBD1, the D gene given by the table, was not confirmed from the DNA. TRBV21-1 is listed as a pseudogene. The CDR3 runs 13 residues. CDR3 DNA sequence: TGTGCCAGCATTGGGCAGGGCGACTACGAGCAGTACTTC. The encoded protein is CASIGQGDYEQYF.

This clone has more than one count but fewer than ten. This rearrangement joins TRBV7-9 to TRBJ1-1; D uncertain. Germline V CDR1 and CDR2: SEHNR, FQNEAQ (reference sequence). Trimming stripped 5 bases from V and 0 bases from J, with 16 bases between. There are 16 residues in the CDR3. CDR3 in DNA: TGTGCCAGCAGCCCCCAGACGGGGTACATGAACACTGAAGCTTTCTTT. It codes for CASSPQTGYMNTEAFF.

The chain employs TRBV29-1 and TRBJ1-2; TRBD1 might be the D (5 bases). The CDR3 sequence is 14 residues long. CDR1 and CDR2 (germline): SQVTM, ANQGSEA. The ends were cut back, 4 bases at V and 4 bases at J, with 16 bases in the middle. The CDR3: CSVGEGAGGYGYTF. As DNA, the CDR3 is TGCAGCGTTGGGGAAGGGGCGGGAGGCTATGGCTACACCTTC.

This clone appeared a few times. The V and J genes are TRBV28 and TRBJ1-2; possibly TRBD1 for D (5 bases). The CDR3 consists of 11 residues. Germline values: CDR1 MDHEN, CDR2 SYDVKM. The V end lost 6 bases, the J end lost 7 bases, and 9 bases lay between the germline ends. The CDR3 here is CASSRDFGYTF. DNA for the CDR3: TGTGCCAGCAGCCGGGACTTTGGCTACACCTTC.

This chain links TRBV11-1 with TRBJ2-2, with 8 nucleotides matching TRBD1. Germline CDR1 is SGHAT and CDR2 is FQDESV (reference sequence). V lost 6 bases and J lost 4; bases outside the gene matches: 7. CDR3 length equals 15 residues. CDR3 DNA sequence: TGTGCCAGCAGGACGGACAGGGACAGCACCGGGGAGCTGTTTTTT. Its translation: CASRTDRDSTGELFF.

This sequence joins TRBV15 and TRBJ1-1; the D gene is possibly TRBD1 (5 bases). V lost 5 bases and J lost 1, with 17 bases in between. Germline CDR1 is LNHNV and CDR2 is YYDKDF (reference sequence). The length of the CDR3 is 16 residues. For the CDR3, the DNA is TGTGCCACCAGCCCTAGGGCGGGACGGGCGAACACTGAAGCTTTCTTT. Residues: CATSPRAGRANTEAFF.

The chain carries TRBV6-5 and TRBJ2-7; D call uncertain. This CDR3 region has 12 residues. The V gene's germline CDR1 is MNHEY and CDR2 SVGAGI. V lost 7 bases and J 0 bases, leaving 7 bases between the germline ends. This CDR3 is CASTGSSYEQYF. The CDR3 DNA sequence: TGTGCCAGCACGGGTAGCTCCTACGAGCAGTACTTC.

The rearrangement uses TRBV30 and TRBJ2-4; no firm D call. V lost 0 bases, J lost 0 bases, and 12 bases lay in between. Germline V CDR1 and CDR2: GTSNPN, SVGIG (reference sequence). This CDR3 spans 16 amino acids. The CDR3 is CAWSVTQVIAKNIQYF. As DNA, the CDR3 is TGTGCCTGGAGTGTGACTCAGGTCATAGCCAAAAACATTCAGTACTTC.

The CDR3 nucleotides read TGTGCCAGCAGTTACTCGACGTTCCGAGAAAAACTGTTTTTT. Protein product: CASSYSTFREKLFF. The rearrangement uses TRBV6-5 and TRBJ1-4; no reliable D call. The CDR3 sequence is 14 residues long. Trimming removed 0 bases from V and 8 bases from J, with 10 bases in between. Per the germline V gene, CDR1 is MNHEY and CDR2 is SVGAGI.

In this sample, this clone turned up many times. CDR3 sequence: CAIRGTLAYNEQFF. DNA for the CDR3: TGTGCCATCAGGGGGACACTGGCCTACAATGAGCAGTTCTTC. The V gene is TRBV10-3, the J gene TRBJ2-1, with D tentatively TRBD1 (6 bases). The CDR3 has 14 amino acids. The V gene lost 6 bases and the J gene lost 2 bases, with 11 bases spanning the gap. Germline V gene data show CDR1 as ENHRY and CDR2 as SYGVKD.

There are a few counts of this clone. The chain is built from TRBV7-2 and TRBJ2-3; no firm D call. This CDR3 is 14 amino acids long. From germline, CDR1 is SGHTA and CDR2 FQGNSA. Trimming removed 2 bases at V and 2 bases at J, with 8 bases between. The CDR3 DNA follows: TGTGCCAGCAGCTTAAAGGCTAACACAGATACGCAGTATTTT. This codes for CASSLKANTDTQYF.

The chain uses TRBV29-1 and TRBJ1-2; a possible D gene is TRBD1 (6 bases). The CDR3 is 12 amino acids. V dropped 4 bases and J dropped 3 bases, with 9 bases sitting between them. Germline V gene data show CDR1 as SQVTM and CDR2 as ANQGSEA. CDR3 protein: CSVVQGYYGYTF. DNA of the CDR3: TGCAGCGTTGTACAGGGTTACTATGGCTACACCTTC.